This TCR beta chain was recovered during a study of shared clonotypes between healthy human individuals. Germline V CDR1 and CDR2: MDHEN, SYDVKM. V was trimmed by 8 bases and J by 4 bases, leaving 8 bases between them. The CDR3 extends over 11 amino acids. The material for each subset, its genomic DNA, was split evenly across several immunoSEQ plates. TCRdb's copy holds only in-frame clones and misses some; the assay was immunoSEQ multiplex PCR. The sample holds approximately 2.5 million clones, over 85% seen once. This clone was recorded only once. The V and J genes are TRBV28 and TRBJ2-5; a possible D gene is TRBD1 (6 bases). Sequencing was carried out using naive CD4+ T cells from PBMCs. Subset of the sample: CD45RA+ positively selected. The receptor was isolated from a man aged 18 to 30 in good health. Some clones in this sample may be carry-over from other donors' samples. CDR3 bases: TGTGCCAGCGGCAGGGGAGAGACCCAGTACTTC. It encodes CASGRGETQYF.